This T cell receptor (beta chain) was observed in a study of siplizumab effects on memory and regulatory T cells. This clone showed up just a few times. Germline loops: CDR1 LNHDA, CDR2 SQIVND (reference sequence). The CDR3 is made up of 11 amino acids. Data came from immunoSEQ multiplex PCR; TCRdb stores just in-frame clones and leaves some out. Of tens of thousands of clones in the sample, roughly 93% were seen once. The sequence was collected from a human donor in good health. Specimen: CD8+ T cells sorted from blood. The chain combines TRBV19 with TRBJ2-7; 8 nucleotides line up with TRBD2. The CDR3 DNA reads TGTGCAAGCGGGAGCTCATCCGAGCAGTACTTC. This codes for CASGSSSEQYF.